Listed below are T cell receptor beta chains from one sample, sequenced in a study of OX40 agonist ivuxolimab in advanced cancers. TCRdb's table, derived via immunoSEQ multiplex PCR, lists solely in-frame clones and lacks some. Found here are over 65,000 clones, about 86% of them singletons; the top ten hold about 8%. This sample comprised CD4+ or CD8+ T cells sorted from blood, obtained in a trial of the OX40 agonist ivuxolimab. The receptors originated from an adult with an advanced solid tumor such as melanoma, head and neck, liver or kidney cancer. The CDR3 runs from the conserved cysteine through the conserved F or W. D genes are given only for firm matches. Not all rows give a size; the values are once, few, many and, for expanded clones, a class.

v_call	d_call	clone_size	j_call	cdr3_aa	cdr3_nt
TRBV4-2	TRBD1	NA	TRBJ1-5	CASSHPGTGFQPQHF	TGTGCCAGCAGCCATCCCGGGACAGGGTTTCAGCCCCAGCATTTT
TRBV28	NA	NA	TRBJ1-2	CASSLTASLYGYTF	TGTGCCAGCAGTTTGACGGCGAGCCTCTATGGCTACACCTTC
TRBV7-3	NA	NA	TRBJ2-1	CASSLQVYNEQFF	TGTGCCAGCAGCTTGCAGGTTTACAATGAGCAGTTCTTC
TRBV5-4	NA	NA	TRBJ2-7	CASSLGGHPTRREEQYF	TGTGCCAGCAGCTTGGGGGGGCACCCAACCCGCAGGGAGGAGCAGTACTTC
TRBV20-1	NA	NA	TRBJ2-7	CSARTGLEQYF	TGCAGTGCTAGGACGGGCCTCGAGCAGTACTTC
TRBV27	NA	NA	TRBJ2-3	CASSLRQGADTQYF	TGTGCCAGCAGTTTACGGCAGGGCGCAGATACGCAGTATTTT
TRBV28	NA	NA	TRBJ1-5	CASSFISFRTVNQPQHF	TGTGCCAGCAGCTTCATCTCCTTTAGGACAGTCAATCAGCCCCAGCATTTT
TRBV5-4	TRBD1	NA	TRBJ2-2	CASSSGGTGGSGELFF	TGTGCCAGCAGTTCAGGGGGGACAGGGGGCTCCGGGGAGCTGTTTTTT
TRBV27	NA	NA	TRBJ1-3	CASSLNDYSGNTIYF	TGTGCCAGCAGTTTAAATGACTACTCTGGAAACACCATATATTTT
TRBV19	NA	NA	TRBJ1-3	CASRSLFRGNTIYF	TGTGCCAGTAGGTCCCTGTTCCGTGGAAACACCATATATTTT
TRBV7-3	NA	NA	TRBJ2-3	CASRRASTDTQYF	TGTGCCAGCAGACGGGCCAGCACAGATACGCAGTATTTT
TRBV19	TRBD2	once	TRBJ2-3	CASSTGTSGRRDTQYF	TGTGCCAGTAGTACCGGGACTAGCGGGAGAAGAGATACGCAGTATTTT
TRBV6-4	NA	NA	TRBJ2-2	CASSDSLSSGELFF	TGTGCCAGCAGTGACTCGCTCAGTAGCGGGGAGCTGTTTTTT
TRBV15	TRBD1	NA	TRBJ2-1	CATSRGQVRNEQFF	TGTGCCACCAGCAGGGGACAGGTCCGCAATGAGCAGTTCTTC
TRBV29-1	NA	once	TRBJ2-3	CSVERSRIGTDTQYF	TGCAGCGTTGAACGATCGAGGATTGGCACAGATACGCAGTATTTT
TRBV30	NA	NA	TRBJ2-3	CAWSIFIGASQGISGDTQYF	TGTGCCTGGAGTATTTTTATTGGGGCCTCGCAGGGGATAAGCGGGGATACGCAGTATTTT
TRBV5-1	NA	NA	TRBJ2-4	CASSLGWEDIQYF	TGCGCCAGCAGCTTGGGGTGGGAGGACATTCAGTACTTC
TRBV10-2	NA	few	TRBJ1-5	CASSERSNQPQHF	TGCGCCAGCAGTGAGAGAAGCAATCAGCCCCAGCATTTT
TRBV29-1	NA	once	TRBJ2-7	CSGMAQGSYEQYF	TGCAGCGGTATGGCACAGGGATCCTACGAGCAGTACTTC
TRBV2	TRBD1	NA	TRBJ2-7	CASRGQGNYEQYF	TGTGCCAGCAGGGGACAGGGGAACTACGAGCAGTACTTC
TRBV6-5	NA	NA	TRBJ2-1	CASTLETYNEQFF	TGTGCCAGCACCCTTGAGACCTACAATGAGCAGTTCTTC
TRBV7-6	TRBD1	NA	TRBJ2-3	CASSSGQGGTLRTDTQYF	TGTGCCAGCAGCTCAGGACAGGGGGGAACCCTTCGCACAGATACGCAGTATTTT
TRBV5-6	NA	NA	TRBJ2-6	CASSSGLGFSGANVLTF	TGTGCCAGCAGCTCAGGGTTAGGGTTCTCTGGGGCCAACGTCCTGACTTTC